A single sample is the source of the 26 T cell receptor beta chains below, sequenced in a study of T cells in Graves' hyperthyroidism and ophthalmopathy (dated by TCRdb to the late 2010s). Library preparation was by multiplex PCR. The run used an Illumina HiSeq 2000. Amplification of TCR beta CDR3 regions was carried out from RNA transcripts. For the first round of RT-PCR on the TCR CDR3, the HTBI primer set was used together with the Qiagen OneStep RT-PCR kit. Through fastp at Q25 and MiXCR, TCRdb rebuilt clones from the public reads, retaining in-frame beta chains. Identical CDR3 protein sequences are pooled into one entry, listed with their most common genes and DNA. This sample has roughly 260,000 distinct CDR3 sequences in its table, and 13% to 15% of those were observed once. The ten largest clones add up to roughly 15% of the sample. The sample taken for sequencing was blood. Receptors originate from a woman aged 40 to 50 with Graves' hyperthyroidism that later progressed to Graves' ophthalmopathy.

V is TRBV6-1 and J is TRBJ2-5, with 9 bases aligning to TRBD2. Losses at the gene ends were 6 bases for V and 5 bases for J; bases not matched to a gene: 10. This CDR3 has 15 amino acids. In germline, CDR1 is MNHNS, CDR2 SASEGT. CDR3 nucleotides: TGTGCCAGCAGAGCCAGCGGGAGGCAGTTGGAGACCCAGTACTTC. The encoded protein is CASRASGRQLETQYF.

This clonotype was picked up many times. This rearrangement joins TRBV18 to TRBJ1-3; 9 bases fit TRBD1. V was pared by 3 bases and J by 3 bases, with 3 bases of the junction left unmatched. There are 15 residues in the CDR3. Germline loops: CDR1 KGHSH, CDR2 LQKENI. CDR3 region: CASSPTGGIGNTIYF. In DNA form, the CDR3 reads TGTGCCAGCTCACCGACAGGGGGGATTGGAAACACCATATATTTT. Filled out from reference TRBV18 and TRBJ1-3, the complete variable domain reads NAGVMQNPRHLVRRRGQEARLRCSPMKGHSHVYWYRQLPEEGLKFMVYLQKENIIDESGMPKERFSAEFPKEGPSILRIQQVVRGDSAAYFCASSPTGGIGNTIYFGEGSWLTVV.

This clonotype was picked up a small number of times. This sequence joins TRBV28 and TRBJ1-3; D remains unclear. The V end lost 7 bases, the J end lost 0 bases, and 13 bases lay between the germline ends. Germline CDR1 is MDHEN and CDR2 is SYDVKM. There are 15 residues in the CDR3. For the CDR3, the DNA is TGTGCCAGCATTCCCCAGTTGGTCTCTGGAAACACCATATATTTT. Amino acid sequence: CASIPQLVSGNTIYF. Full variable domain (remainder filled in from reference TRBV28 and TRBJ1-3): DVKVTQSSRYLVKRTGEKVFLECVQDMDHENMFWYRQDPGLGLRLIYFSYDVKMKEKGDIPEGYSVSREKKERFSLILESASTNQTSMYLCASIPQLVSGNTIYFGEGSWLTVV.

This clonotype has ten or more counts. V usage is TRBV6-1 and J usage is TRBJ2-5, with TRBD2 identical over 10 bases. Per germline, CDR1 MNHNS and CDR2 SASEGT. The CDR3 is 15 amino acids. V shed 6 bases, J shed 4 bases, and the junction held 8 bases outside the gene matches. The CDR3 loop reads CASSPNSGRRETQYF. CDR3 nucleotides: TGTGCCAGCAGCCCTAATAGCGGGAGGAGAGAGACCCAGTACTTC.

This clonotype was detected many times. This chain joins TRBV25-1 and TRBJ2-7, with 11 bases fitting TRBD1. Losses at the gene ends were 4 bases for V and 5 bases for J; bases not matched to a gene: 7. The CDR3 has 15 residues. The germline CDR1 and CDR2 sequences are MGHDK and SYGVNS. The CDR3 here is CASSGDRGSLDEQYF. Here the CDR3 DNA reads TGTGCCAGCAGTGGGGACAGGGGGTCGCTCGACGAGCAGTACTTC.

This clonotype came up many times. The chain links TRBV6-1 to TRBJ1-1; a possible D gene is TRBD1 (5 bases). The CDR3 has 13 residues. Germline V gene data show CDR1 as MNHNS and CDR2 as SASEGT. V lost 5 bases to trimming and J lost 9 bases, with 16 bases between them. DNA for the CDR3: TGTGCCAGCAGTTCAGGGACGAAGATAAAAGCTTTCTTT. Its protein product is CASSSGTKIKAFF.

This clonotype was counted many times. The CDR3 loop reads CASSYSNQGIQYF. The CDR3, as DNA: TGTGCCAGCAGTTACTCGAACCAGGGCATTCAGTACTTC. The chain couples TRBV6-5 to TRBJ2-4, with D perhaps TRBD1 (5 bases). Trimming pared 0 bases from V and 9 bases from J, leaving 9 bases between. CDR1 is MNHEY, CDR2 SVGAGI, per germline. The length of the CDR3 is 13 residues.

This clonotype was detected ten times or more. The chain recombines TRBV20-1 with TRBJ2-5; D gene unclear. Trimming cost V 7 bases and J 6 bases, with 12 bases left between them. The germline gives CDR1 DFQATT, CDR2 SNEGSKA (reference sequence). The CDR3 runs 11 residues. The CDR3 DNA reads TGCAGTGTTCCCAGGTCGCAGACCCAGTACTTC. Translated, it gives CSVPRSQTQYF.

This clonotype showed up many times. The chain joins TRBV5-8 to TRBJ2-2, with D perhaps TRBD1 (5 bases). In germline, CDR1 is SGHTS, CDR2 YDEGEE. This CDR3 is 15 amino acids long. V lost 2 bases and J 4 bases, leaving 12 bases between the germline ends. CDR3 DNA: TGTGCCAGCAGCTTCAGGACAACCGGCACCGGGGAGCTGTTTTTT. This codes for CASSFRTTGTGELFF.

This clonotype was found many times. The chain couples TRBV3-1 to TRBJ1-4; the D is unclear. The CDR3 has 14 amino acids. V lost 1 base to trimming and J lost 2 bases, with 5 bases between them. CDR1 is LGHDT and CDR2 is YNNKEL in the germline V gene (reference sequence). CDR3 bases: TGTGCCAGCAGCCAAGGCGGGACTAATGAAAAACTGTTTTTT. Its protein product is CASSQGGTNEKLFF.

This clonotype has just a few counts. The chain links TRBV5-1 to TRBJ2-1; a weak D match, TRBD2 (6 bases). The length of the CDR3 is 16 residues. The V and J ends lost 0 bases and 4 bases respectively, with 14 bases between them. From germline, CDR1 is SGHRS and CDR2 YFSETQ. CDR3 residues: CASSLEDSGPYNEQFF. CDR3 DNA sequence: TGCGCCAGCAGCTTGGAGGATAGCGGACCATACAATGAGCAGTTCTTC.

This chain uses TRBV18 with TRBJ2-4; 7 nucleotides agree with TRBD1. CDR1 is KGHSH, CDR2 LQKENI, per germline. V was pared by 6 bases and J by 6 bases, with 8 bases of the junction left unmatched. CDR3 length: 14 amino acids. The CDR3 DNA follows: TGTGCCAGCTCCCTGACCCGGGACAGAAACATTCAGTACTTC. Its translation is CASSLTRDRNIQYF.

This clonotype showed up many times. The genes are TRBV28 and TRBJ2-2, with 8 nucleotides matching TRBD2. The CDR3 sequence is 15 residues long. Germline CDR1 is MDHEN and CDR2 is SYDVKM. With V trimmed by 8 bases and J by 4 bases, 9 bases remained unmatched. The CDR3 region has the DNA TGTGCCAGCGGTGGAGCGGGAGCGAGCACCGGGGAGCTGTTTTTT. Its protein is CASGGAGASTGELFF.

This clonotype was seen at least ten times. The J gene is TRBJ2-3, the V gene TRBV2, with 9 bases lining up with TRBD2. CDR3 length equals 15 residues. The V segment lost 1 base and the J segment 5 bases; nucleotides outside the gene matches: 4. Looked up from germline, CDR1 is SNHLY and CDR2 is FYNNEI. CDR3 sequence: CASSEELREGDTQYF. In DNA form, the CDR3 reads TGTGCCAGCAGTGAAGAGTTGCGGGAGGGAGATACGCAGTATTTT.

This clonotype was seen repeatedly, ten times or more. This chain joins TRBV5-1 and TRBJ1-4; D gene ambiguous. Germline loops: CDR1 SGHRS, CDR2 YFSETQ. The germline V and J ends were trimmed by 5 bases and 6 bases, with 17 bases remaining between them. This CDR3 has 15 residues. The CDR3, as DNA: TGCGCCAGCAGAAGGGCCGGGAGTACTGATGAAAAACTGTTTTTT. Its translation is CASRRAGSTDEKLFF.

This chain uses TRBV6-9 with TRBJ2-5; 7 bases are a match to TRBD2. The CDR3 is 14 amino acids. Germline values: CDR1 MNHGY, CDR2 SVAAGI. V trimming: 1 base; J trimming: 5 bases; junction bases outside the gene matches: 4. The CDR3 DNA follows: TGTGCCAGCAGTTATTGGGAGGGCACGGAGACCCAGTACTTC. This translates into CASSYWEGTETQYF.

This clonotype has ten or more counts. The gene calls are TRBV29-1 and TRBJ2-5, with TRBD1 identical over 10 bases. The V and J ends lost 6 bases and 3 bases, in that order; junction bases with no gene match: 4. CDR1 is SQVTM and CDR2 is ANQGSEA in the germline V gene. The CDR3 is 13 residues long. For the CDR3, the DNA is TGCAGCGTAATTGGACAGGGGGAAGAGACCCAGTACTTC. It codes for CSVIGQGEETQYF.

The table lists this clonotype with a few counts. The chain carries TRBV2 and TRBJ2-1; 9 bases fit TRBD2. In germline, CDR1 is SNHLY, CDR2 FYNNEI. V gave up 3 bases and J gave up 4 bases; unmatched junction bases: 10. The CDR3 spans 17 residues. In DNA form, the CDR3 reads TGTGCCAGCAGTGAGTTCTTACTAGCGGGCAGTTACAATGAGCAGTTCTTC. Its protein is CASSEFLLAGSYNEQFF.

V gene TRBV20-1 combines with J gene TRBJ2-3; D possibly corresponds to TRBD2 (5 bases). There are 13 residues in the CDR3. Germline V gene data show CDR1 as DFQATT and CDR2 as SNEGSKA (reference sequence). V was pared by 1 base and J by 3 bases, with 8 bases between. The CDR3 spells CSARGPGTDTQYF. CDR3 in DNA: TGCAGTGCTAGAGGCCCGGGGACAGATACGCAGTATTTT.

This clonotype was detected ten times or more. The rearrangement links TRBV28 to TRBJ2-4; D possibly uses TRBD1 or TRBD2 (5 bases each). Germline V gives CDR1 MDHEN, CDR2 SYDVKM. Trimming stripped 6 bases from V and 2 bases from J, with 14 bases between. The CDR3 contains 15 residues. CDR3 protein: CASSTYGATKNIQYF. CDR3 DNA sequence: TGTGCCAGCAGCACCTACGGGGCCACCAAAAACATTCAGTACTTC.

CDR3 nucleotide sequence: TGCAGTGCTAGAGAGGTTAGGGGTCCCTTTACCGGGGAGCTGTTTTTT. Translated, it gives CSAREVRGPFTGELFF. The chain is built from TRBV20-1 and TRBJ2-2, with D perhaps TRBD1 (5 bases). From germline, CDR1 is DFQATT and CDR2 SNEGSKA (reference sequence). The CDR3 sequence is 16 residues long. V gave up 0 bases and J gave up 5 bases, with 16 bases separating them.

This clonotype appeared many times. CDR3 residues: CASSRGDWDSYEQYF. The CDR3, as DNA: TGTGCCAGCAGTAGGGGGGACTGGGATAGCTACGAGCAGTACTTC. V and J are TRBV2 and TRBJ2-7, with D possibly called TRBD1 or TRBD2 (6 bases each). The CDR3 consists of 15 residues. The germline gives CDR1 SNHLY, CDR2 FYNNEI. V lost 5 bases and J lost 3, with 17 bases in between.

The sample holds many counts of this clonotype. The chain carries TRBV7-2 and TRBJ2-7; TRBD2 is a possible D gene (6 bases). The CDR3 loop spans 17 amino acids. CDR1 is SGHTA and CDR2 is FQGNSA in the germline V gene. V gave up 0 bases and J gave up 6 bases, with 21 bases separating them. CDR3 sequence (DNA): TGTGCCAGCAGCTTAGCGCTTGGAGTAGCGGTCCTCTCCGAGCAGTACTTC. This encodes CASSLALGVAVLSEQYF.

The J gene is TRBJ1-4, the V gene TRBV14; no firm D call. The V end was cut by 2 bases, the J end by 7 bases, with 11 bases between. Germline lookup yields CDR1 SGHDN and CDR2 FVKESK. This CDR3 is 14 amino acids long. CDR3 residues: CASSQQSIGEKLFF. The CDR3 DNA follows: TGTGCCAGCAGCCAACAATCAATAGGTGAAAAACTGTTTTTT.

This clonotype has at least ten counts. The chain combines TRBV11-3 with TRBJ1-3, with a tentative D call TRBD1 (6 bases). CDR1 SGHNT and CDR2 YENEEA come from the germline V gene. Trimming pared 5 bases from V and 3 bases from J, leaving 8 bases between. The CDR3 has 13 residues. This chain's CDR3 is CASSQGFGNTIYF. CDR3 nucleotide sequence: TGTGCCAGCAGCCAGGGGTTTGGAAACACCATATATTTT.

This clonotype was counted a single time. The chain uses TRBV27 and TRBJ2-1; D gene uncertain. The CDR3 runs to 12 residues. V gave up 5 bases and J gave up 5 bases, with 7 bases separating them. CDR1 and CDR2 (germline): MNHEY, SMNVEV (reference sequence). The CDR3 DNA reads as TGTGCCAGCAGTGATGGCAACAATGAGCAGTTCTTC. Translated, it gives CASSDGNNEQFF.